These T cell receptor beta chains were read from a single sample in a study of T cell responses to AZD1222 COVID-19 vaccine. The table came from immunoSEQ multiplex PCR; TCRdb's copy has only in-frame clones and leaves some out. The profile covers roughly 110,000 clones, with about 90% appearing a single time and less than 6% taken by the ten largest. The specimen was peripheral blood, collected on day 0 of AZD1222 vaccination. Receptors originate from an adult in good health. Each CDR3 is given with its conserved first and last residue. Each record gives: CDR3 length, D gene, V gene, clone size, J gene, CDR3 DNA, CDR3 protein. The D gene is left open where the match is weak. Not all rows give a size; the values are once, few, many and, for expanded clones, a class.

>15|TRBD2|TRBV5-1|few|TRBJ2-4
TGCGCCAGCAGTGAGGGAGGGGCCGGGGGAAACATTCAGTACTTC
CASSEGGAGGNIQYF
>18|.|TRBV27|.|TRBJ2-7
TGTGCCAGCAGTTTGGGGCAAGGCCGCTACGGAGGAGGCAGGGAGCAGTACTTC
CASSLGQGRYGGGREQYF
>13|.|TRBV7-2|once|TRBJ2-7
TGTGCCAGCAGCCTGGGACGGGCCTACGAGCAGTACTTC
CASSLGRAYEQYF
>15|.|TRBV11-2|.|TRBJ2-3
TGTGCCTCAGCGGAGCGGCAGGGAAGGACAGATACGCAGTATTTT
CASAERQGRTDTQYF
>17|TRBD1|TRBV18|.|TRBJ2-6
TGTGCCAGCTCACCACCCGGGACAGGGACTGGGGCCAACGTCCTGACTTTC
CASSPPGTGTGANVLTF
>17|TRBD2|TRBV24-1|.|TRBJ2-1
TGTGCCACCAGTGATTTGAGGACTAGCGGGGGCTACAATGAGCAGTTCTTC
CATSDLRTSGGYNEQFF
>14|.|TRBV5-1|.|TRBJ1-2
TGCGCCAGCAGCTTGGGGGACCTTAACTATGGCTACACCTTC
CASSLGDLNYGYTF
>13|.|TRBV6-5|.|TRBJ1-2
TGTGCCAGCAGTTTACAGGGAAACTATGGCTACACCTTC
CASSLQGNYGYTF
>19|TRBD2|TRBV27|.|TRBJ2-1
TGTGCCAGCGCGTTGCAGGGACTAGCGGGAAGGGATTCCTACAATGAGCAGTTCTTC
CASALQGLAGRDSYNEQFF
>16|TRBD1|TRBV5-1|.|TRBJ2-5
TGCGCCAGCAGCTTGGATGGGACAGGCCGCGGGGAGACCCAGTACTTC
CASSLDGTGRGETQYF
>15|.|TRBV11-2|few|TRBJ1-3
TGTGCCAGCAGCCCAAAGCCAGCTGCTGGAAACACCATATATTTT
CASSPKPAAGNTIYF
>18|.|TRBV9|.|TRBJ1-1
TGTGCCAGCAGCGTAGCCTCTCTTCGCGGGGAATTTAGAACTGAAGCTTTCTTT
CASSVASLRGEFRTEAFF
>12|TRBD2|TRBV12-3/TRBV12-4|.|TRBJ2-1
TGTGCCAGCACCAGGACTAGCTATGAGCAGTTCTTC
CASTRTSYEQFF
>13|.|TRBV19|.|TRBJ2-1
TGTGCCAGTCACAAACAGGGAACGAATGAGCAGTTCTTC
CASHKQGTNEQFF
>14|.|TRBV10-3|.|TRBJ2-5
TGTGCCATCAGTCCATCCATGTACCAAGAGACCCAGTACTTC
CAISPSMYQETQYF
>15|.|TRBV2|.|TRBJ1-2
TGTGCCAGCAGTGAACTTACTACAGGGAAATATGGCTACACCTTC
CASSELTTGKYGYTF
>14|TRBD1|TRBV19|.|TRBJ2-5
TGTGCCAGTAGCCCTACAGGGGTCCAAGAGACCCAGTACTTC
CASSPTGVQETQYF
>15|.|TRBV19|.|TRBJ1-1
TGTGCCAGTAGTATGTTTGGACAGCTGAACACTGAAGCTTTCTTT
CASSMFGQLNTEAFF
>18|.|TRBV7-9|.|TRBJ1-1
TGTGCCAGCAGCACCACGTCAGGGGTCAGGGAGATGAACACTGAAGCTTTCTTT
CASSTTSGVREMNTEAFF
>14|.|TRBV19|.|TRBJ2-1
TGTGCCAGTACCGGGGACCTGGCCTACAATGAGCAGTTCTTC
CASTGDLAYNEQFF
>15|.|TRBV27|.|TRBJ1-5
TGTGCCAGCAGTTTGGAGGGTTTCAGCAATCAGCCCCAGCATTTT
CASSLEGFSNQPQHF
>15|TRBD1|TRBV7-2|once|TRBJ2-2
TGTGCCAGCAGTTTAGTGGGACAGGGTGGCGGGGAGCTGTTTTTT
CASSLVGQGGGELFF
>14|TRBD1|TRBV18|.|TRBJ1-1
TGTGCCAGCTCACCAAAACAGGGGGCGACTGAAGCTTTCTTT
CASSPKQGATEAFF
>12|.|TRBV10-1|few|TRBJ2-7
TGCGCCAGCGGCAGGAGGGGCGGCGAGCAGTACTTC
CASGRRGGEQYF
>17|TRBD2|TRBV4-1|.|TRBJ2-3
TGCGCCAGCAGCCAAGCTTATAGCGGGAGGCCCACAGATACGCAGTATTTT
CASSQAYSGRPTDTQYF
>15|TRBD1|TRBV11-2|.|TRBJ2-2
TGTGCCAGCAGCTTACTCAGGGGGAAAACCGGGGAGCTGTTTTTT
CASSLLRGKTGELFF
>12|.|TRBV27|.|TRBJ2-1
TGTGCCAGCAGTTTATTCGGTAATGAGCAGTTCTTC
CASSLFGNEQFF
>16|.|TRBV7-2|.|TRBJ1-1
TGTGCCAGCAGCTTAATAGGGGCAGTGATCGACACTGAAGCTTTCTTT
CASSLIGAVIDTEAFF
>16|.|TRBV6-5|.|TRBJ1-3
TGTGCCAGCAGTTACAGGGGAAGGGGAGCTGGAAACACCATATATTTT
CASSYRGRGAGNTIYF
>17|.|TRBV4-3|once|TRBJ2-1
TGCGCCAGCAGCCTCTCATCCGGGGGCGGGGCCTACAATGAGCAGTTCTTC
CASSLSSGGGAYNEQFF
>14|.|TRBV2|.|TRBJ2-7
TGTGCCAGCAGGACGGGCCCCCCTCGCGACGAGCAGTACTTC
CASRTGPPRDEQYF
>15|TRBD1|TRBV15|.|TRBJ1-5
TGTGCCACCAGCAGACCTGGACAGGGTAGTCAGCCCCAGCATTTT
CATSRPGQGSQPQHF
>11|.|TRBV28|.|TRBJ1-1
TGTGCCAGTACTTCAGGCACTGAAGCTTTCTTT
CASTSGTEAFF
>16|TRBD1|TRBV6-1|.|TRBJ1-6
TGTGCCAGCAGTGGAACACTCAGGGGGCTGGATTCACCCCTCCACTTT
CASSGTLRGLDSPLHF
>14|TRBD1|TRBV2|.|TRBJ1-6
TGTGCCAGCTCCCGGGACAGGGTAAATTCACCCCTCCACTTT
CASSRDRVNSPLHF
>15|TRBD1|TRBV7-9|once|TRBJ1-3
TGTGCCAGCAGCGAATACAGGGGACCCGGAAACACCATATATTTT
CASSEYRGPGNTIYF
>15|.|TRBV7-3|.|TRBJ2-1
TGTGCCAGCAGCTTGGACCAGGGCCCCTACAATGAGCAGTTCTTC
CASSLDQGPYNEQFF
>15|TRBD1|TRBV6-5|.|TRBJ1-2
TGTGCCAGCAGTTACGGGACAGCGACTAACTATGGCTACACCTTC
CASSYGTATNYGYTF
>14|.|TRBV28|.|TRBJ2-2
TGTGTCAGCAGTGTAGGAGGGAAGGGCGGGGAGCTGTTTTTT
CVSSVGGKGGELFF
>14|.|TRBV4-3|.|TRBJ1-1
TGCGCCAGCAGCCAAGATCGAGGGAACACTGAAGCTTTCTTT
CASSQDRGNTEAFF
>15|TRBD2|TRBV5-4|.|TRBJ2-1
TGTGCCAGCAGCTTGGAGGCGGGAGATGACAATGAGCAGTTCTTC
CASSLEAGDDNEQFF
>15|TRBD1|TRBV5-5|once|TRBJ2-7
TGTGCCAGCAGCGGATGGGGGGACAGGGGGAGTCAGCAGTACTTC
CASSGWGDRGSQQYF
>16|TRBD1|TRBV27|.|TRBJ1-2
TGTGCCAGCAGTTCTGGGACAGTAGGTCGTAACTATGGCTACACCTTC
CASSSGTVGRNYGYTF
>18|TRBD2|TRBV3-1/TRBV3-2|.|TRBJ2-5
TGTGCCAGCAGCCAAGATAGGAGGAAGCGGGAGGGCCGTGAGACCCAGTACTTC
CASSQDRRKREGRETQYF
>14|.|TRBV25-1|.|TRBJ2-3
TGTGCCAGCAGTGAACCCAGGGGCACAGATACGCAGTATTTT
CASSEPRGTDTQYF
>13|TRBD2|TRBV27|.|TRBJ2-7
TGTGCCACCGTACTAGCGCCCCTGGGCGAGCAGTACTTC
CATVLAPLGEQYF
>12|.|TRBV24-1|.|TRBJ1-5
TGTGCCACCAGTGATAGGGACCAGCCCCAGCATTTT
CATSDRDQPQHF
>12|TRBD1|TRBV2|few|TRBJ2-1
TGTGCCAGCAGGGGACAGGACAATGAGCAGTTCTTC
CASRGQDNEQFF
>17|.|TRBV3-1/TRBV3-2|.|TRBJ2-5
TGTGCCAGCAGCCAAGATACGGGGGTAGCCCTCCAAGAGACCCAGTACTTC
CASSQDTGVALQETQYF
>10|.|TRBV30|.|TRBJ1-1
TGTGCCTGGGGAATTGTTGAAGCTTTCTTT
CAWGIVEAFF
>14|.|TRBV3-1/TRBV3-2|.|TRBJ2-3
TGTGCCAGCAGCCAAGGAGGGGGGACAGATACGCAGTATTTT
CASSQGGGTDTQYF
>16|TRBD2|TRBV7-6|.|TRBJ2-1
TGTGCCAGCAGCCGTATGACTAGCGAAAACTACAATGAGCAGTTCTTC
CASSRMTSENYNEQFF
>15|.|TRBV9|.|TRBJ1-3
TGTGCCAGCAGCGTAGAAGGGACAACGGGAAACACCATATATTTT
CASSVEGTTGNTIYF
>15|TRBD2|TRBV5-1|.|TRBJ2-1
TGCGCCAGCAGCTTTAGGATAGCGGGAGACGGTGAGCAGTTCTTC
CASSFRIAGDGEQFF